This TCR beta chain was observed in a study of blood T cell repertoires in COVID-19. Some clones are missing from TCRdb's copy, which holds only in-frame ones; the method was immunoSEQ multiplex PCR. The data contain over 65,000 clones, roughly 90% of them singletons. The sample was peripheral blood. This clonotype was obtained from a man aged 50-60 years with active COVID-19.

CDR3 nucleotide sequence: TGTGCCAGCAGAACAGGGTGGCAGGATGGCTACACCTTC. Translation: CASRTGWQDGYTF. The chain joins TRBV28 to TRBJ1-2; D might be TRBD1 (6 bases). The CDR3 has 13 amino acids. Germline values: CDR1 MDHEN, CDR2 SYDVKM. The germline V and J ends were trimmed by 6 bases and 6 bases, with 14 bases remaining between them.